What follows are 21 T cell receptor beta chains derived from one specimen sequenced in a study of cytomegalovirus exposure and HLA in healthy donors. PCR amplification relied on 60 Vbeta primers (plus 13 Jbeta primers). Method: immunoSEQ multiplex PCR; TCRdb's copy keeps in-frame clones and lacks some. The sample table includes around 42,000 clones. Sequencing was carried out using PBMCs. These receptors originate from a man aged 25-45 years in good health and CMV-seronegative.

The V and J genes are TRBV30 and TRBJ1-1; the D gene is possibly TRBD1 (6 bases). The CDR3 is made up of 12 amino acids. The V gene lost 7 bases and the J gene lost 1 base, with 10 bases spanning the gap. Germline CDR1 GTSNPN, CDR2 SVGIG (reference sequence). CDR3 DNA sequence: TGTGCCTCACAGGGCCAGAACACTGAAGCTTTCTTT. Its protein is CASQGQNTEAFF.

The chain joins TRBV5-1 to TRBJ2-1, with 8 bases lining up with TRBD1. The CDR3 runs 15 residues. With V trimmed by 4 bases and J by 9 bases, 12 bases remained unmatched. Germline loops: CDR1 SGHRS, CDR2 YFSETQ. DNA of the CDR3: TGCGCCAGCAGCACCGGACAGGGACTCCAATTTGAGCAGTTCTTC. Amino acid sequence: CASSTGQGLQFEQFF.

The V and J genes are TRBV6-5 and TRBJ2-1; possibly TRBD2 for D (5 bases). Germline assignment: CDR1 MNHEY and CDR2 SVGAGI. The V gene lost 3 bases and the J gene lost 5 bases, with 17 bases spanning the gap. The CDR3 extends over 16 amino acids. This CDR3 reads CASSYPGELGHNEQFF. The CDR3 DNA follows: TGTGCCAGCAGTTATCCCGGGGAGTTGGGCCACAATGAGCAGTTCTTC.

The chain combines TRBV13 with TRBJ2-7; 7 positions match TRBD1. Germline trimming cut 5 bases from V and 8 bases from J; bases unmatched to any gene: 18. The CDR3 spans 16 residues. Germline CDR1 reads PRHDT; CDR2 reads FYEKMQ (reference sequence). The CDR3, as DNA: TGTGCCAGCAGCACCCTGACAGGGTTTGGGAGAGTCAAGCAGTACTTC. This gives the protein CASSTLTGFGRVKQYF.

The DNA for the CDR3 is TGCGCCAGCAGCTTGACCAGGGATGAGCTGTTTTTT. This codes for CASSLTRDELFF. This chain joins TRBV5-1 and TRBJ2-2; possibly TRBD1 for D (5 bases). V lost 1 base to trimming and J lost 11 bases, with 9 bases between them. The CDR3 length is 12 residues. Germline values: CDR1 SGHRS, CDR2 YFSETQ.

The chain links TRBV2 to TRBJ2-7; 8 bases agree with TRBD1. The CDR3 totals 14 residues. Germline V gene lookup returns CDR1 SNHLY and CDR2 FYNNEI. The J segment lost 2 bases and the V segment lost 8 bases, leaving 8 bases of the junction unmatched. In DNA, the CDR3 is TGTGCCAGCTTCACCGGGACAGGAGCCTACGAGCAGTACTTC. It encodes CASFTGTGAYEQYF.

CDR3 DNA sequence: TGTGCCAGCAGTCTCTTGGGCGGGACCCTCAGCGAGCAGTACTTC. This translates into CASSLLGGTLSEQYF. The gene calls are TRBV6-5 and TRBJ2-7; possible D gene TRBD2, 6 bases. Per germline, CDR1 MNHEY and CDR2 SVGAGI. CDR3 length: 15 residues. V lost 5 bases, J lost 6 bases, and 20 bases lay in between.

The rearrangement links TRBV29-1 to TRBJ2-1, with a tentative D call TRBD2 (6 bases). Germline V lookup: CDR1 SQVTM, CDR2 ANQGSEA. The CDR3 runs to 13 residues. V was cut by 3 bases and J by 9 bases, with 15 bases left in between. The CDR3 region is CSVEASAGGEQFF. The CDR3 coding sequence is TGCAGCGTTGAGGCTAGCGCCGGAGGTGAGCAGTTCTTC.

This chain connects TRBV29-1 to TRBJ2-1, with 8 bases that match TRBD1. Germline values: CDR1 SQVTM, CDR2 ANQGSEA. V gave up 0 bases and J gave up 7 bases; unmatched junction bases: 17. This CDR3 has 18 residues. The CDR3 spells CSVEDGVSWTGSRNEQFF. For the CDR3, the DNA is TGCAGCGTTGAAGATGGGGTTAGTTGGACAGGGTCTAGAAATGAGCAGTTCTTC.

The V call is TRBV7-6, the J call TRBJ1-6; TRBD1 aligns across 7 bases. V lost 0 bases to trimming and J lost 7 bases; unmatched junction nucleotides: 0. Germline CDR1 is SGHVS and CDR2 is FNYEAQ. CDR3 length: 14 amino acids. Here the CDR3 DNA reads TGTGCCAGCAGCTTAGCGACAGGGAATTCACCCCTCCACTTT. Its translation is CASSLATGNSPLHF.

The gene calls are TRBV5-4 and TRBJ2-7; 12 bases agree with TRBD1. The CDR3 contains 15 residues. Germline-derived CDR1 and CDR2 are SGHNT and YYREEE (reference sequence). Germline trimming cut 4 bases from V and 5 bases from J; bases unmatched to any gene: 7. Written as DNA, the CDR3 is TGTGCCAGCAGCCGGGAGGGGACAGGGGGCAACGAGCAGTACTTC. This codes for CASSREGTGGNEQYF.

The chain uses TRBV9 and TRBJ2-1; TRBD1 might be the D (6 bases). CDR1 and CDR2 from the germline V gene are SGDLS and YYNGEE. CDR3 length: 15 residues. V shed 0 bases and J shed 8 bases, with 15 bases lying between them. The CDR3 region is CASSVEGLGGDEQFF. The CDR3 nucleotides read TGTGCCAGCAGCGTAGAAGGGTTAGGGGGAGATGAGCAGTTCTTC.

As for this clone: The germline gene is not matched at one end of the junction; a read error may be the cause. The chain recombines TRBV7-7 with TRBJ2-5, with TRBD2 identical over 9 bases. Germline CDR1 reads SSHAT; CDR2 reads FNYEAQ (reference sequence). The CDR3 has 13 residues. CDR3: CASSLAGVETQYF. The CDR3 DNA reads as TGTGCTAGCAGCTTAGCGGGAGTGGAGACCCAGTACTTC.

The chain combines TRBV5-1 with TRBJ2-7, with 13 bases identical to TRBD2. Germline V gene sequence: CDR1 SGHRS, CDR2 YFSETQ. This CDR3 has 16 amino acids. The J segment lost 1 base and the V segment lost 4 bases, leaving 5 bases of the junction unmatched. Here the CDR3 DNA reads TGCGCCAGCAGCCGCGGACTAGCGGGGGATTCCTACGAGCAGTACTTC. This sequence encodes CASSRGLAGDSYEQYF.

V gene TRBV5-1 combines with J gene TRBJ2-1, with 7 bases identical to TRBD1. This CDR3 is 17 amino acids long. CDR1 SGHRS and CDR2 YFSETQ come from the germline V gene. J was trimmed by 9 bases and V by 2 bases; bases with no gene match: 17. This chain's CDR3 is CASSFPDRAVGESEQFF. The DNA of the CDR3 is TGCGCCAGCAGCTTCCCCGACAGGGCGGTTGGAGAAAGTGAGCAGTTCTTC.

V gene TRBV19 combines with J gene TRBJ2-5, with D unresolved. This CDR3 contains 11 residues. Germline V CDR1 and CDR2: LNHDA, SQIVND (reference sequence). Trimming shortened V by 6 bases and J by 3 bases, and 5 bases separated the two germline ends. DNA for the CDR3: TGTGCCAGTAGCGCAGAAGAGACCCAGTACTTC. Translated, it gives CASSAEETQYF.

The chain employs TRBV21-1 and TRBJ1-1; TRBD1 is taken as the D call from the table, unchecked against the DNA. TRBV21-1 is listed as a pseudogene. The CDR3 is 16 amino acids. The CDR3 reads CASSKNRGEGDTEAFF. CDR3 in DNA: TGTGCCAGCAGCAAAAACAGGGGCGAAGGAGACACTGAAGCTTTCTTT.

This rearrangement joins TRBV19 to TRBJ2-7, with D possibly being TRBD2 (5 bases). The CDR3 spans 13 residues. V gave up 1 base and J gave up 3 bases, with 7 bases separating them. The germline V gene encodes CDR1 LNHDA and CDR2 SQIVND (reference sequence). CDR3 residues: CASSIAGNYEQYF. The CDR3 DNA reads TGTGCCAGTAGTATAGCGGGGAACTACGAGCAGTACTTC.

The V and J genes are TRBV15 and TRBJ2-1; 8 bases are a match to TRBD2. Per the germline V gene, CDR1 is LNHNV and CDR2 is YYDKDF (reference sequence). The CDR3 has 17 amino acids. The junction had 14 bases not matched to a gene; V was cut back by 5 bases and J by 5 bases. CDR3 residues: CATSRGGAGAPNNEQFF. CDR3 nucleotide sequence: TGTGCCACCAGCCGCGGGGGAGCGGGGGCTCCTAACAATGAGCAGTTCTTC.

CDR3 nucleotides: TGTGCCAGCGGTCGCCTAGTGAACACCGGGGAGCTGTTTTTT. Protein product: CASGRLVNTGELFF. This rearrangement joins TRBV11-1 to TRBJ2-2, with no clear D. The CDR3 is made up of 14 amino acids. Per germline, CDR1 SGHAT and CDR2 FQDESV (reference sequence). Deletions cut 8 bases from V and 1 base from J, with 11 bases between.

V gene TRBV19 combines with J gene TRBJ1-1; a weak D match, TRBD1 (6 bases). Germline V gene data show CDR1 as LNHDA and CDR2 as SQIVND (reference sequence). This CDR3 contains 14 residues. V was trimmed by 6 bases and J by 3 bases, leaving 14 bases between them. In DNA, the CDR3 is TGTGCCAGTAGCCCTTGGGGGGGGCACACTGAAGCTTTCTTT. This translates into CASSPWGGHTEAFF.